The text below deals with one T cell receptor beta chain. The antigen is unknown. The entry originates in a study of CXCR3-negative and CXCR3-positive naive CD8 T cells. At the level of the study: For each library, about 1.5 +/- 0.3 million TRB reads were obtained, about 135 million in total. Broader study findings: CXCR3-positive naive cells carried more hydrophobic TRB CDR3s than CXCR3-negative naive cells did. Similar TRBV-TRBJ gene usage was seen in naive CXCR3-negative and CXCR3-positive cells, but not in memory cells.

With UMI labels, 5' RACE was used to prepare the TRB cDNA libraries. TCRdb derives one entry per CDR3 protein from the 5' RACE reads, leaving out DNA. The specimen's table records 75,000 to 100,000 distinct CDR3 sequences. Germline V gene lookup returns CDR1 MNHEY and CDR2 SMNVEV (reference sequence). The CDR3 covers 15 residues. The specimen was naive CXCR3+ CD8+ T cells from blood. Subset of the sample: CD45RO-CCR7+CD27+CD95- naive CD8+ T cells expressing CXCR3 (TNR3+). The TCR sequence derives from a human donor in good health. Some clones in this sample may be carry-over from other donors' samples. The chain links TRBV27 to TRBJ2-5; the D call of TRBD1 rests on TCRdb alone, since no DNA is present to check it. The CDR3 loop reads CASSFFSTGNQTQYF.